This TCR beta chain was captured by sequencing in a study of spatial heterogeneity in lung cancer. Background on the study: Taken at a median of approximately two years after resection, follow-up PBMC samples underwent sequencing when available.

The sample's time point: blood at routine non-recurrence follow-up after resection. Frozen PBMC, nontumor lung or tumor provided whole RNA, which was sequenced unsorted. Using its own MiXCR run on the 5' RACE reads, TCRdb lists one record per CDR3 protein. The repertoire holds about 52,000 distinct CDR3 sequences, 7.4% seen once, with around 36% in the top ten. The CDR3 is 15 residues long. The germline V and J ends were trimmed by 2 bases and 2 bases, with 10 bases remaining between them. Germline assignment: CDR1 MNHEY and CDR2 SVGEGT. V and J are TRBV6-2 or TRBV6-3 and TRBJ2-1; D gene ambiguous. The material was PBMCs, obtained at follow-up. The receptor was isolated from a female donor with early-stage non-small cell lung cancer. The CDR3 is CASSYGRRAYNEQFF. Written as DNA, the CDR3 is TGTGCCAGCAGTTACGGCAGAAGGGCCTACAATGAGCAGTTCTTC.